Listed here is a single T cell receptor beta chain. The sample belongs to a study of cytomegalovirus exposure and HLA in healthy donors. PCR primers comprised 60 Vbeta and 13 Jbeta primers. The repertoire was sequenced with immunoSEQ multiplex PCR; TCRdb's copy has only in-frame clones and lacks some. There are about 76,000 clones in the sample; 72% occur only once, and around 10% lies in the top ten. The germline gives CDR1 SNHLY, CDR2 FYNNEI. This CDR3 comprises 12 residues. V lost 4 bases and J lost 5, with 8 bases in between. The rearrangement joins TRBV2 to TRBJ1-2; D uncertain. The TCR was taken from a woman aged 35 to 49 in good health and CMV-seropositive. The sequencing sample was made of PBMCs. The chain's CDR3 is CASSVGAYGYTF. CDR3 in DNA: TGTGCCAGCAGTGTCGGAGCGTATGGCTACACCTTC.